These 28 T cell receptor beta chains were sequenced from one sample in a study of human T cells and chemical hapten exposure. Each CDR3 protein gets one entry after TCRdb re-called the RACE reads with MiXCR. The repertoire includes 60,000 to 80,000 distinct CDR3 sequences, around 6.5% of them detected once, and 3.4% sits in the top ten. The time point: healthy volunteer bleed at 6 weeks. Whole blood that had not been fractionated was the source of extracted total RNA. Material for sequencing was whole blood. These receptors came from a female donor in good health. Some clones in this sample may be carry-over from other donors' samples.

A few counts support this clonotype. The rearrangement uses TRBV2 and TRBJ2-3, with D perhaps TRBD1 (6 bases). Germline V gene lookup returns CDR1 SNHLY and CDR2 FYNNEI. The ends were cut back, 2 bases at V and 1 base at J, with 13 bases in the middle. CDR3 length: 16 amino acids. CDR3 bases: TGTGCCAGCAGTGAAACCAGGGGAAGAGGCACAGATACGCAGTATTTT. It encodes CASSETRGRGTDTQYF.

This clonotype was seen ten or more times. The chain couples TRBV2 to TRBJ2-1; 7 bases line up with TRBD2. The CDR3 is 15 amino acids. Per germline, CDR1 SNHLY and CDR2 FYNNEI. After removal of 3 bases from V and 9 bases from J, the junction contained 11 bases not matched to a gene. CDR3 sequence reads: CASSDGAGVSGEQFF. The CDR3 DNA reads TGTGCCAGCAGTGACGGGGCGGGAGTTAGCGGTGAGCAGTTCTTC.

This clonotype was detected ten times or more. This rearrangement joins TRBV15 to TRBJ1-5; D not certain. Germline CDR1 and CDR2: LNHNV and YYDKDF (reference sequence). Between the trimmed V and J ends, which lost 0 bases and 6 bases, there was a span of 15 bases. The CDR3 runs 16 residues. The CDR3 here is CATSRDPPRTPQPQHF. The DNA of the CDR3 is TGTGCCACCAGCAGAGATCCTCCAAGGACTCCTCAGCCCCAGCATTTT. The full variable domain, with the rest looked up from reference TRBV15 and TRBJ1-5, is DAMVIQNPRYQVTQFGKPVTLSCSQTLNHNVMYWYQQKSSQAPKLLFHYYDKDFNNEADTPDNFQSRRPNTSFCFLDIRSPGLGDTAMYLCATSRDPPRTPQPQHFGDGTRLSIL.

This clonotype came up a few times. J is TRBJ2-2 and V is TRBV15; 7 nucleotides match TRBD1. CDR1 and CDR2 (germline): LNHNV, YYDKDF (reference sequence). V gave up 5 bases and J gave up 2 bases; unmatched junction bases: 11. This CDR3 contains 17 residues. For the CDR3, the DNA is TGTGCCACCAGCCGTACTCCGGGACAGACTAACACCGGGGAGCTGTTTTTT. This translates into CATSRTPGQTNTGELFF.

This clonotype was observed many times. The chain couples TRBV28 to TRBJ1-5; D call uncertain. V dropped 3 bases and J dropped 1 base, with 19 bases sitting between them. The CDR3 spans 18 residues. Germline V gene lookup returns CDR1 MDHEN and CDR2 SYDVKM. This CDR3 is CASSFRVWGGKSNQPQHF. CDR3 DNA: TGTGCCAGCAGTTTTCGGGTTTGGGGTGGGAAAAGCAATCAGCCCCAGCATTTT.

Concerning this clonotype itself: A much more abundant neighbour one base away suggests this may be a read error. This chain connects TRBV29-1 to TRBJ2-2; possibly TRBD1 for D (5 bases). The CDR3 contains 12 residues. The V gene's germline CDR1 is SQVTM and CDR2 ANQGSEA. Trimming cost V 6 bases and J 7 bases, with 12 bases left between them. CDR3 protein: CSVMTARGELFF. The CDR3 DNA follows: TGCAGCGTAATGACAGCGCGCGGGGAGCTGTTTTTT.

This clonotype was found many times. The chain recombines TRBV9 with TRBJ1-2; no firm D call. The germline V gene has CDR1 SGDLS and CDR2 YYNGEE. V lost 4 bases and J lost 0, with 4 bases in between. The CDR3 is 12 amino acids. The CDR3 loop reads CASSPSNYGYTF. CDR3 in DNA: TGTGCCAGCAGCCCATCTAACTATGGCTACACCTTC.

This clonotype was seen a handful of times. CDR3 bases: TGTGCCAGCAGCCAAGATTGGAGGTCTTCGGCCAACGTCCTGACTTTC. Amino acids: CASSQDWRSSANVLTF. This chain uses TRBV3-1 with TRBJ2-6; possibly TRBD2 for D (5 bases). CDR3 size: 16 residues. With 0 bases removed from V and 6 bases from J, the gap between germline ends came to 12 bases. Per the germline V gene, CDR1 is LGHDT and CDR2 is YNNKEL (reference sequence).

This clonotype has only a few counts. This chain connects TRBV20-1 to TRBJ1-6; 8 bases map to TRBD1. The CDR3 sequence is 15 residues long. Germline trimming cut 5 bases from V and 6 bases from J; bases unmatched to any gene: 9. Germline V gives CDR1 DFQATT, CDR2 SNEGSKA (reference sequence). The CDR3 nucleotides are TGCAGTGCTGGTCTCGTAGGACAGGGTAATTCACCCCTCCACTTT. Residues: CSAGLVGQGNSPLHF.

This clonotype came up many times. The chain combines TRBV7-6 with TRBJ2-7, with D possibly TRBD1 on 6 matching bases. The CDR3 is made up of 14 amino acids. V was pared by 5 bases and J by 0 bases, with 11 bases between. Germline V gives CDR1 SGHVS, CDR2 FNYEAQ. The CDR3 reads CASSAKTGSYEQYF. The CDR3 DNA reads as TGTGCCAGCAGCGCTAAGACAGGCTCCTACGAGCAGTACTTC.

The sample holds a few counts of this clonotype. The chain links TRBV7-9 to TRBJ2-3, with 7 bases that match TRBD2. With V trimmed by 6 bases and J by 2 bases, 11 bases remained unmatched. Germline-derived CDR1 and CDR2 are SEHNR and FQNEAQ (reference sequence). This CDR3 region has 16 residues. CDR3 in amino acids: CASSLITGLLTDTQYF. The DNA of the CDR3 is TGTGCCAGCAGTTTGATTACGGGACTACTCACAGATACGCAGTATTTT.

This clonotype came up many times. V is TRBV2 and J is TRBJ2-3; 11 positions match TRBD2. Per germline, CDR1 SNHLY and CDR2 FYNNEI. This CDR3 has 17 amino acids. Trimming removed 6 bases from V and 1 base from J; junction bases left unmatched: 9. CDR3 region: CASRRIVGLAGTDTQYF. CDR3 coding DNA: TGTGCCAGCAGGCGAATTGTGGGACTAGCGGGCACAGATACGCAGTATTTT.

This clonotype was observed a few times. The chain's CDR3 is CASRRSPTEKLFF. DNA of the CDR3: TGTGCCAGCAGACGCTCGCCCACGGAAAAACTGTTTTTT. The J gene is TRBJ1-4, the V gene TRBV6-2 or TRBV6-3; D remains unclear. Per germline, CDR1 MNHEY and CDR2 SVGEGT. V shed 6 bases and J shed 8 bases, with 13 bases lying between them. The CDR3 loop spans 13 amino acids.

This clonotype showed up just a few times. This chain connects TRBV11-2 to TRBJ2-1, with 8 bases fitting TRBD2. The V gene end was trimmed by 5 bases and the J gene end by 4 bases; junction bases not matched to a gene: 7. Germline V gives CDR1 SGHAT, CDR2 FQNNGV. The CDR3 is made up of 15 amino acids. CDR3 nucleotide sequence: TGTGCCAGCAGCCCCGGGACTAGTATGTACAATGAGCAGTTCTTC. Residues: CASSPGTSMYNEQFF.

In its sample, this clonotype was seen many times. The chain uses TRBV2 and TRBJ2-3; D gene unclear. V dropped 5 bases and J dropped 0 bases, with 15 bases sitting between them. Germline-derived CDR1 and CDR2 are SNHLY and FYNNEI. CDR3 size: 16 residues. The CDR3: CASSSSGLVSTDTQYF. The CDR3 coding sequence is TGTGCCAGCAGTTCATCCGGGCTAGTCAGCACAGATACGCAGTATTTT.

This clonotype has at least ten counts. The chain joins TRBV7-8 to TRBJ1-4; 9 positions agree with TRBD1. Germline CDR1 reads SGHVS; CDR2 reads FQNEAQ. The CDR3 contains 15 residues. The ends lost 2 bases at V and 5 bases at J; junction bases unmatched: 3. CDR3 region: CASSLTGGANEKLFF. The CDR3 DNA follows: TGTGCCAGCAGCTTAACAGGGGGCGCGAATGAAAAACTGTTTTTT.

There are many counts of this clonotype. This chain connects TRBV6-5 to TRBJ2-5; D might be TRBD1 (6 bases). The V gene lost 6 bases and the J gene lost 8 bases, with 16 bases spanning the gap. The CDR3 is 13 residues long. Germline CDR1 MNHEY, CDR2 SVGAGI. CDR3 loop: CASSSGQFATQYF. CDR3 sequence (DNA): TGTGCCAGCAGCTCAGGACAGTTTGCAACCCAGTACTTC.

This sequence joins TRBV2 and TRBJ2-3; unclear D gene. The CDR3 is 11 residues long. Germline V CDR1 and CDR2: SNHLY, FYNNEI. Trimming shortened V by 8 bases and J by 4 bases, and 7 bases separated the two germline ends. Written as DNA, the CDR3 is TGTGCCAGCCCAAGTGCAGATACGCAGTATTTT. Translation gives CASPSADTQYF.

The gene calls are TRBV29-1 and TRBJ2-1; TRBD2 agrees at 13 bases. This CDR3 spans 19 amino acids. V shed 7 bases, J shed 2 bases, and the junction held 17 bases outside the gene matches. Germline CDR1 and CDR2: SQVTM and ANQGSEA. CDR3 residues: CSAGVRTSGRGVPYNEQFF. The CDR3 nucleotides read TGCAGCGCCGGGGTGAGGACTAGCGGGAGAGGGGTGCCCTACAATGAGCAGTTCTTC.

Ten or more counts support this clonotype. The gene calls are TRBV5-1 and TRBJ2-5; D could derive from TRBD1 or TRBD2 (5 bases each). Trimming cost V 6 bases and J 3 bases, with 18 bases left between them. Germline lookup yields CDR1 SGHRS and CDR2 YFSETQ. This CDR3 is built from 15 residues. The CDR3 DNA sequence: TGCGCCAGCACCTTTGTCCCGGGGCAGGAAGAGACCCAGTACTTC. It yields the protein CASTFVPGQEETQYF. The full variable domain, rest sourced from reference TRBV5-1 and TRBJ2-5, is KAGVTQTPRYLIKTRGQQVTLSCSPISGHRSVSWYQQTPGQGLQFLFEYFSETQRNKGNFPGRFSGRQFSNSRSEMNVSTLELGDSALYLCASTFVPGQEETQYFGPGTRLLVL.

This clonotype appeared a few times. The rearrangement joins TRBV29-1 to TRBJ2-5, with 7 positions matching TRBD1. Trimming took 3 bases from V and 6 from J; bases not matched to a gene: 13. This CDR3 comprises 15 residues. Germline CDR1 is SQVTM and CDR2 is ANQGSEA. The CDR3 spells CSVDKGDRIRQTQYF. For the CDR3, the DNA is TGCAGCGTTGATAAAGGGGACAGAATTAGGCAGACCCAGTACTTC.

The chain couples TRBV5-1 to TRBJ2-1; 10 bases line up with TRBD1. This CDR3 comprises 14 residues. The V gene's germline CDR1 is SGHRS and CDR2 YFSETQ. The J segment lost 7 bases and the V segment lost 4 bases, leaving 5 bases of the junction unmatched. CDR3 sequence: CASSGGQGRNEQFF. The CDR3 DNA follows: TGCGCCAGCAGCGGGGGACAGGGGCGGAATGAGCAGTTCTTC. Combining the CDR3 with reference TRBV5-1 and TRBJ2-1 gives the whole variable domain KAGVTQTPRYLIKTRGQQVTLSCSPISGHRSVSWYQQTPGQGLQFLFEYFSETQRNKGNFPGRFSGRQFSNSRSEMNVSTLELGDSALYLCASSGGQGRNEQFFGPGTRLTVL.

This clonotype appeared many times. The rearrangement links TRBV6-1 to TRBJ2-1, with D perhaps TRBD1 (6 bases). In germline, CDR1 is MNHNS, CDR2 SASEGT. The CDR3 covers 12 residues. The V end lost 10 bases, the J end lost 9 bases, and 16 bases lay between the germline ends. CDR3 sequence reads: CATRGYPGEQFF. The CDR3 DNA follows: TGTGCCACCAGGGGTTATCCGGGTGAGCAGTTCTTC.

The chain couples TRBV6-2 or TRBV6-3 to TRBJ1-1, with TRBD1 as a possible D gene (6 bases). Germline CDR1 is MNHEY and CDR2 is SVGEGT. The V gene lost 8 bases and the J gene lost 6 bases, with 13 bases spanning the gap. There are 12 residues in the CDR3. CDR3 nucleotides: TGTGCCAGCCGCCCAGGGGTCGCTGAAGCTTTCTTT. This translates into CASRPGVAEAFF.

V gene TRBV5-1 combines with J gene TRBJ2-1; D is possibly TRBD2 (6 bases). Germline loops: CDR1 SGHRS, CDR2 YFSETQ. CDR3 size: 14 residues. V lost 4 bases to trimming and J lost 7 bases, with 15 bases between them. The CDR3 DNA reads TGCGCCAGCAGCCGGGACTCATTCCAGAATGAGCAGTTCTTC. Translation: CASSRDSFQNEQFF.

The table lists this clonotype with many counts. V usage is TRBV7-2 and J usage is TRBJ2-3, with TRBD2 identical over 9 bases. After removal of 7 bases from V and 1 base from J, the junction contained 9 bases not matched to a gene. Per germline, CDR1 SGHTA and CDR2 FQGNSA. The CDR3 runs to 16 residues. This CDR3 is CASTGGRLAGTDTQYF. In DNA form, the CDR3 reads TGTGCCAGCACCGGGGGTCGACTAGCGGGCACAGATACGCAGTATTTT.

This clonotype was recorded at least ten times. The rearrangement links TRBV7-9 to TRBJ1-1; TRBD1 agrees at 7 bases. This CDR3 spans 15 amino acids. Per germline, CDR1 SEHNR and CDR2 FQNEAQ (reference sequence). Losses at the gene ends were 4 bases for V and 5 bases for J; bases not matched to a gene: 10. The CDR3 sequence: CASSYTTGFRTEAFF. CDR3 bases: TGTGCCAGCAGCTACACGACAGGGTTTCGAACTGAAGCTTTCTTT.

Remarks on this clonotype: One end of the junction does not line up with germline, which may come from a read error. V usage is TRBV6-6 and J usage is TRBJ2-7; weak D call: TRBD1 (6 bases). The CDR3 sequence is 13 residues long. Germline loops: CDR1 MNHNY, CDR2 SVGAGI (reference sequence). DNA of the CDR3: TGTGCCAGCACCCAGGGACAAGCCTACGGGCAGTACTTC. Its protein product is CASTQGQAYGQYF.